This T cell receptor (beta chain) was sequenced for a study of blood T cell repertoires in COVID-19. Across the whole study: The analysed material was cDNA or gDNA that came from T cells, B-cell-depleted T cells, or PBMCs.

The germline gives CDR1 MDHEN, CDR2 SYDVKM. The ends lost 6 bases at V and 5 bases at J; junction bases unmatched: 12. The CDR3 has 15 residues. Profiling relied on immunoSEQ multiplex PCR, and the TCRdb table lists in-frame clones only, not all of them. The repertoire holds around 230,000 clones, with approximately 85% as singletons. This sequence joins TRBV28 and TRBJ2-7, with TRBD2 matching 8 bases. The sample consisted of peripheral blood. The receptor comes from a man between 45 and 60 years old with COVID-19, enrolled during active disease. The CDR3 reads CASSPLGGGGDEQYF. CDR3 coding DNA: TGTGCCAGCAGCCCCCTCGGGGGGGGAGGCGACGAGCAGTACTTC.